This TCR beta chain was recovered during a study of blood T cell repertoires in COVID-19. Study at large: The United States, Italy and Spain were the sources of the acute and convalescent COVID-19 samples. The cDNA or gDNA used as material had been derived from T cells, B-cell-depleted T cells, or PBMCs.

V was shortened by 7 bases and J by 6 bases, with 11 bases between the two germline ends. The CDR3 runs 13 residues. Germline CDR1 is SGHKS and CDR2 is YYEKEE (reference sequence). The authors' processing: Scientists estimated how many nucleated cells there were by amplifying reference gene primers. Sequencing used immunoSEQ multiplex PCR; TCRdb keeps in-frame clones, though not all of them. V, J and clone size are those of that table, while D and trimming were read from the DNA. The data show under 150,000 clones, 85% seen once. What was sequenced was peripheral blood. The TCR originated in a human donor in a cohort sampled during active COVID-19. The V call is TRBV5-5, the J call TRBJ1-6, with D perhaps matching TRBD1 (5 bases). In DNA form, the CDR3 reads TGTGCCAGCGTACAGGATCCTAATTCACCCCTCCACTTT. Encoded protein: CASVQDPNSPLHF.